One sample yielded the 29 T cell receptor beta chains listed below, sequenced in a study of shared clonotypes between healthy human individuals (dated by TCRdb to between 2020 and 2021). Library method: the immunoSEQ multiplex PCR assay. This immuneACCESS table, as held by TCRdb, lists in-frame sequences with V and J called but not all clones. Of the missing ones, under half trace to an unresolved V gene in checked studies; the others have no known cause. The sample table shows some 1.1 million clones, and around 77% are seen once. The ten most abundant clones make up over 0.8% of the sample. Sequencing input: memory CD4+ T cells from PBMCs. The sample's cell subset or site label is to be understood as: CD45RA-negative fraction. These receptors came from a man aged 18 to 29 in good health. Some clones in this sample may be carry-over from other donors' samples.

This clone was recorded a few times. The chain couples TRBV9 to TRBJ2-3; D unclear. V lost 4 bases and J lost 1, with 13 bases in between. Germline values: CDR1 SGDLS, CDR2 YYNGEE. CDR3 length: 15 amino acids. As DNA, the CDR3 is TGTGCCAGCAGCCTCTTAGCTGTCGGCACAGATACGCAGTATTTT. Its translation is CASSLLAVGTDTQYF. The full variable domain, rest sourced from reference TRBV9 and TRBJ2-3, is DSGVTQTPKHLITATGQRVTLRCSPRSGDLSVYWYQQSLDQGLQFLIQYYNGEERAKGNILERFSAQQFPDLHSELNLSSLELGDSALYFCASSLLAVGTDTQYFGPGTRLTVL.

This clone was detected a few times. The V and J genes are TRBV7-9 and TRBJ2-1; 10 nucleotides line up with TRBD2. The CDR3 covers 16 residues. V dropped 4 bases and J dropped 8; count of bases not matched to a gene: 11. Germline CDR1 and CDR2: SEHNR and FQNEAQ (reference sequence). CDR3 residues: CASSSLRDSGGDEQFF. CDR3 DNA: TGTGCCAGCAGCTCACTCCGGGACAGCGGGGGGGATGAGCAGTTCTTC.

The V call is TRBV28, the J call TRBJ1-4; the match to TRBD1 covers 9 bases. J gave up 3 bases and V 4 bases, and 3 bases lay outside the gene matches. From germline, CDR1 is MDHEN and CDR2 SYDVKM. The CDR3 sequence is 15 residues long. The CDR3 region is CASSSGQGPNEKLFF. The CDR3 DNA is TGTGCCAGCAGTTCCGGACAGGGGCCTAATGAAAAACTGTTTTTT.

V is TRBV13 and J is TRBJ2-7; D not certain. Looked up from germline, CDR1 is PRHDT and CDR2 is FYEKMQ (reference sequence). CDR3 length equals 13 residues. V was cut by 1 base and J by 1 base, with 5 bases left in between. CDR3 region: CASSLAGSYEQYF. CDR3 coding DNA: TGTGCCAGCAGCTTAGCCGGTTCCTACGAGCAGTACTTC.

CDR3 in amino acids: CASSLTRATGELFF. The CDR3 DNA is TGTGCCAGCAGCTTAACGCGGGCGACCGGGGAGCTGTTTTTT. The chain has TRBV7-2 and TRBJ2-2; tentative D call: TRBD2 (5 bases). Per germline, CDR1 SGHTA and CDR2 FQGNSA. The CDR3 consists of 14 residues. Trimming removed 2 bases at V and 5 bases at J, with 9 bases between.

The table lists this clone with a count of one. The same CDR3 also results from other DNA sequences found in this sample. This rearrangement joins TRBV7-9 to TRBJ2-3; D call uncertain. With 1 base removed from V and 4 bases from J, the gap between germline ends came to 6 bases. Per the germline V gene, CDR1 is SEHNR and CDR2 is FQNEAQ (reference sequence). The CDR3 contains 13 residues. The CDR3 sequence is CASSLGVSDTQYF. The CDR3 nucleotides are TGTGCCAGCAGCTTAGGGGTATCAGATACGCAGTATTTT.

V is TRBV7-3 and J is TRBJ2-1, with TRBD2 identical over 9 bases. The ends lost 4 bases at V and 2 bases at J; junction bases unmatched: 3. This CDR3 has 15 amino acids. CDR1 SGHTA and CDR2 FQGTGA come from the germline V gene. CDR3 nucleotide sequence: TGTGCCAGCAGCTGGGGACTAGCTCCCTACAATGAGCAGTTCTTC. Translated: CASSWGLAPYNEQFF.

V usage is TRBV10-1 and J usage is TRBJ2-1; D possibly corresponds to TRBD2 (6 bases). Deletions cut 1 base from V and 0 bases from J, with 13 bases between. Germline lookup yields CDR1 WNHNN and CDR2 SYGVQD (reference sequence). The CDR3 extends over 17 amino acids. This chain's CDR3 is CASSEFSSDSSYNEQFF. CDR3 in DNA: TGCGCCAGCAGTGAGTTCTCTAGCGACAGCTCCTACAATGAGCAGTTCTTC.

The rearrangement uses TRBV11-2 and TRBJ2-1; weak D call: TRBD1 (5 bases). The CDR3 contains 14 residues. The V end was cut by 1 base, the J end by 3 bases, with 7 bases between. The germline V gene has CDR1 SGHAT and CDR2 FQNNGV. The CDR3, as DNA: TGTGCCAGCAGCTTAGCCACAGGCTACAATGAGCAGTTCTTC. Its protein is CASSLATGYNEQFF.

V and J are TRBV7-8 and TRBJ1-1, with D unresolved. This CDR3 has 16 residues. V lost 1 base and J lost 2, with 14 bases in between. Germline CDR1 reads SGHVS; CDR2 reads FQNEAQ. The CDR3 region has the DNA TGTGCCAGCAGCTTAGTTTTAACAGACCTTAACACTGAAGCTTTCTTT. This codes for CASSLVLTDLNTEAFF.

The V and J genes are TRBV23-1 and TRBJ2-6; no clear D gene. TRBV23-1 is reported as an ORF; its role is uncertain. CDR3 length equals 16 residues. The V and J ends lost 4 bases and 0 bases respectively, with 10 bases between them. The CDR3, as DNA: TGCGCCAGCAGTCCGGGCCTAGGCTCTGGGGCCAACGTCCTGACTTTC. The encoded protein is CASSPGLGSGANVLTF.

The chain has TRBV5-4 and TRBJ2-5, with 8 bases that match TRBD1. After removal of 0 bases from V and 5 bases from J, the junction contained 6 bases not matched to a gene. Germline V gene lookup returns CDR1 SGHNT and CDR2 YYREEE (reference sequence). This CDR3 is 15 amino acids long. DNA for the CDR3: TGTGCCAGCAGCTTGGAGGGCAGGGGGCTGGAGACCCAGTACTTC. Translating it yields CASSLEGRGLETQYF.

V is TRBV18 and J is TRBJ2-3; D might be TRBD1 or TRBD2, each matching 6 bases. Looked up from germline, CDR1 is KGHSH and CDR2 is LQKENI. The CDR3 extends over 16 amino acids. The V end was cut by 3 bases, the J end by 4 bases, with 17 bases between. This chain's CDR3 is CASSPKGGSLSDTQYF. The CDR3 DNA reads TGTGCCAGCTCACCTAAGGGGGGATCCCTCTCAGATACGCAGTATTTT.

The rearrangement uses TRBV29-1 and TRBJ1-5; D is perhaps TRBD1 (6 bases). The CDR3 consists of 14 residues. The V and J ends lost 6 bases and 3 bases respectively, with 15 bases between them. Per the germline V gene, CDR1 is SQVTM and CDR2 is ANQGSEA. This CDR3 reads CSVQEGHNNQPQHF. In DNA, the CDR3 is TGCAGCGTCCAGGAGGGACATAACAATCAGCCCCAGCATTTT.

This chain connects TRBV7-8 to TRBJ2-2; 9 bases fit TRBD1. The trim removed 5 bases at V and 7 bases at J, leaving 5 bases unmatched. The CDR3 consists of 14 residues. The V gene's germline CDR1 is SGHVS and CDR2 FQNEAQ. CDR3 DNA sequence: TGTGCCAGCAGCCGCAGGACAGGGGACGGGGAGCTGTTTTTT. Its protein is CASSRRTGDGELFF. Full variable domain (missing parts from reference TRBV7-8 and TRBJ2-2): GAGVSQSPRYKVAKRGQDVALRCDPISGHVSLFWYQQALGQGPEFLTYFQNEAQLDKSGLPSDRFFAERPEGSVSTLKIQRTQQEDSAVYLCASSRRTGDGELFFGEGSRLTVL.

This clone showed up just a few times. This rearrangement joins TRBV5-4 to TRBJ1-1, with 7 nucleotides matching TRBD1. CDR1 and CDR2 from the germline V gene are SGHNT and YYREEE (reference sequence). The CDR3 is made up of 16 amino acids. Unmatched junction bases numbered 5, after V lost 0 bases and J lost 0 bases. This chain's CDR3 is CASSLVGGTVNTEAFF. Here the CDR3 DNA reads TGTGCCAGCAGCTTGGTTGGCGGGACAGTGAACACTGAAGCTTTCTTT.

V is TRBV9 and J is TRBJ2-7, with 7 nucleotides matching TRBD1. The junction had 9 bases not matched to a gene; V was cut back by 3 bases and J by 3 bases. The CDR3 spans 15 residues. The germline CDR1 and CDR2 sequences are SGDLS and YYNGEE. This CDR3 reads CASSATGTEDYEQYF. CDR3 in DNA: TGTGCCAGCAGCGCGACCGGGACAGAAGACTACGAGCAGTACTTC. Using reference TRBV9 and TRBJ2-7 for the parts outside the CDR3, the full variable domain is DSGVTQTPKHLITATGQRVTLRCSPRSGDLSVYWYQQSLDQGLQFLIQYYNGEERAKGNILERFSAQQFPDLHSELNLSSLELGDSALYFCASSATGTEDYEQYFGPGTRLTVT.

J is TRBJ1-1 and V is TRBV18; 7 bases line up with TRBD1. J was trimmed by 6 bases and V by 4 bases; bases with no gene match: 5. The germline gives CDR1 KGHSH, CDR2 LQKENI. The CDR3 runs to 13 residues. The CDR3 DNA is TGTGCCAGCTCACAGACAGGGCGGTCTGAAGCTTTCTTT. It translates to CASSQTGRSEAFF.

V usage is TRBV11-2 and J usage is TRBJ2-7, with TRBD1 identical over 10 bases. This CDR3 has 16 residues. V shed 3 bases, J shed 3 bases, and the junction held 8 bases outside the gene matches. CDR1 and CDR2 (germline): SGHAT, FQNNGV. CDR3 sequence: CASSLPPTGGYYEQYF. CDR3 bases: TGTGCCAGCAGCTTGCCGCCGACAGGGGGCTACTACGAGCAGTACTTC.

The chain carries TRBV7-9 and TRBJ2-3, with 8 bases lining up with TRBD1. The V segment lost 4 bases and the J segment 9 bases; nucleotides outside the gene matches: 6. Germline V gene lookup returns CDR1 SEHNR and CDR2 FQNEAQ (reference sequence). The CDR3 is 13 residues long. In DNA, the CDR3 is TGTGCCAGCAGCTGGACAGGGATAAGCACGCAGTATTTT. It specifies CASSWTGISTQYF.

The chain carries TRBV5-1 and TRBJ2-1, with D maybe TRBD1 (6 bases). There are 13 residues in the CDR3. V lost 4 bases and J lost 4, with 9 bases in between. Germline V gives CDR1 SGHRS, CDR2 YFSETQ. CDR3 in DNA: TGCGCCAGCAGCGGGGACATATACAATGAGCAGTTCTTC. Translation gives CASSGDIYNEQFF.

This clone appeared a single time. The V call is TRBV7-9, the J call TRBJ1-5; D not certain. From germline, CDR1 is SEHNR and CDR2 FQNEAQ (reference sequence). The CDR3 sequence is 15 residues long. Trimming left V 5 bases short and J 7 bases short, with 18 bases between. The CDR3: CASSPPGDAGQPQHF. The CDR3 nucleotides read TGTGCCAGCAGCCCCCCGGGAGACGCGGGGCAGCCCCAGCATTTT.

As to this clone: The DNA is omitted, as the CDR3 cannot be located on it reliably, and the CDR3 follows TCRdb's listing. The chain employs TRBV28 and TRBJ2-7; the table's D call TRBD2 went unverified against the DNA. The CDR3 has 24 amino acids, counting both end residues. Germline V gene lookup returns CDR1 MDHEN and CDR2 SYDVKM. CDR3 residues: CASSLSGTSYEQYFGPGTAGEQYF.

This clone was detected only a few times. This sequence joins TRBV19 and TRBJ1-1, with 8 bases that match TRBD1. The CDR3 contains 16 residues. V shed 3 bases, J shed 7 bases, and the junction held 13 bases outside the gene matches. Germline V gene sequence: CDR1 LNHDA, CDR2 SQIVND (reference sequence). The CDR3 DNA sequence: TGTGCCAGTAGTATTCCCGGGACAGGCGGCCGGGATGAAGCTTTCTTT. It codes for CASSIPGTGGRDEAFF.

The rearrangement links TRBV5-4 to TRBJ2-5; no clear D. The CDR3 runs 14 residues. Germline V lookup: CDR1 SGHNT, CDR2 YYREEE (reference sequence). Trimming removed 0 bases at V and 5 bases at J, with 11 bases between. The CDR3 is CASSLEGVSETQYF. The CDR3 coding sequence is TGTGCCAGCAGCTTGGAAGGTGTCTCGGAGACCCAGTACTTC.

This chain links TRBV9 with TRBJ2-5; 10 nucleotides agree with TRBD2. Germline lookup yields CDR1 SGDLS and CDR2 YYNGEE. Trimming at V came to 4 bases and at J to 2 bases, leaving 17 bases not matched to a gene. The CDR3 runs to 19 residues. The CDR3: CASSPIGSSGRRGQETQYF. The CDR3 nucleotides read TGTGCCAGCAGCCCCATCGGGAGTAGCGGGAGGAGGGGGCAAGAGACCCAGTACTTC.

The chain is built from TRBV5-1 and TRBJ2-2; 9 bases are a match to TRBD2. CDR1 and CDR2 (germline): SGHRS, YFSETQ. V lost 0 bases, J lost 4 bases, and 10 bases stayed unmatched. This CDR3 has 18 residues. DNA of the CDR3: TGCGCCAGCAGCTTGGCCCCTATAGCGGGAGCTCCCACCGGGGAGCTGTTTTTT. This translates into CASSLAPIAGAPTGELFF.

The CDR3 region is CASSLGRAQYF. CDR3 DNA sequence: TGTGCCAGCAGCTTAGGGAGGGCCCAGTACTTC. The chain has TRBV11-2 and TRBJ2-5; D might be TRBD2 (6 bases). The CDR3 length is 11 residues. Germline CDR1 reads SGHAT; CDR2 reads FQNNGV. V lost 1 base to trimming and J lost 9 bases, with 6 bases between them.

This chain links TRBV28 with TRBJ2-3; D tentatively fits TRBD1 or TRBD2 (5 bases each). The CDR3 runs to 15 residues. Germline values: CDR1 MDHEN, CDR2 SYDVKM. Trimming cost V 6 bases and J 2 bases, with 15 bases left between them. The CDR3 DNA sequence: TGTGCCAGCAGCGCCGGGGCAGGACCCACAGATACGCAGTATTTT. This translates into CASSAGAGPTDTQYF.